This is a list of T cell receptor beta chains from one sample in a study of blood T cell repertoires in COVID-19. Libraries were prepared by immunoSEQ multiplex PCR; TCRdb keeps only in-frame clonotypes and omits some of them. The sample shows tens of thousands of clones, about 86% of them seen only once. The sequenced sample was peripheral blood. The receptors derive from a man in his sixties or seventies with acute or convalescent COVID-19. The CDR3 runs from the conserved cysteine through the conserved F or W. A D gene is named only where the DNA matches it firmly. Some rows have no size entry. The others give once, few or many, or a class for an expanded clone.

J gene | V gene | D gene | clone size | CDR3 DNA | CDR3 protein
TRBJ1-2 | TRBV7-9 | TRBD1 | few | TGTGCCAGCAGCCTAGGGGGCGATTCAACGAATGGCTACACCTTC | CASSLGGDSTNGYTF
TRBJ1-1 | TRBV29-1 | NA | NA | TGCAGCGTTATGGCTGTTGTGAACACTGAAGCTTTCTTT | CSVMAVVNTEAFF
TRBJ1-5 | TRBV5-1 | TRBD1 | once | TGCGCCAGCAGCTCACAGGGGAACCAGCCCCAGCATTTT | CASSSQGNQPQHF
TRBJ2-1 | TRBV11-3 | NA | NA | TGTGCCAGCAGCTTAGCCGGCGGGGATTCCTACAATGAGCAGTTCTTC | CASSLAGGDSYNEQFF
TRBJ2-2 | TRBV9 | TRBD1 | NA | TGTGCCAGCAGCGTAGAGGGGGCTACCGGGGCCGGGGAGCTGTTTTTT | CASSVEGATGAGELFF
TRBJ2-3 | TRBV5-1 | NA | NA | TGCGCCAGCAGCAGCCCGACAAGCACAGATACGCAGTATTTT | CASSSPTSTDTQYF
TRBJ2-7 | TRBV29-1 | NA | NA | TGCAGCGTTGGACTCAGGGGCGACGAGCAGTACTTC | CSVGLRGDEQYF
TRBJ1-5 | TRBV30 | TRBD1 | NA | TGTGCCTGGAGTTTAAACAGGGGGGATCAGCCCCAGCATTTT | CAWSLNRGDQPQHF
TRBJ1-3 | TRBV28 | NA | NA | TGTGCCAGCACCGACAGCAGCTCTGGAAACACCATATATTTT | CASTDSSSGNTIYF
TRBJ2-7 | TRBV2 | NA | NA | TGTGCCAGCAGCGGGGACATTCGGGCGCCCTACGAGCAGTACTTC | CASSGDIRAPYEQYF
TRBJ2-7 | TRBV19 | TRBD2 | NA | TGTGCCAGTAGTATCTTTACTAGCGGAGAATACGAGCAGTACTTC | CASSIFTSGEYEQYF
TRBJ2-1 | TRBV27 | NA | NA | TGTGCCAGCAGTTTAGGGTACGGGGGAGGCTCTAACAATGAGCAGTTCTTC | CASSLGYGGGSNNEQFF
TRBJ2-2 | TRBV6-5 | TRBD2 | NA | TGTGCCAGCTGGGGGGAGGGCCGGGACGGGGAGCTGTTTTTT | CASWGEGRDGELFF
TRBJ2-5 | TRBV5-6 | NA | NA | TGTGCCAGCAGTCGAAACAGGGTGGAAACCCAGTACTTC | CASSRNRVETQYF
TRBJ2-3 | TRBV12-3/TRBV12-4 | NA | NA | TGTGCCAGCAGTTGGAGAGATACGCAGTATTTT | CASSWRDTQYF
TRBJ2-3 | TRBV7-2 | NA | NA | TGTGCCAGCAGCCCCATAGCGGTCACAGATACGCAGTATTTT | CASSPIAVTDTQYF
TRBJ1-2 | TRBV27 | TRBD1 | few | TGTGCCAGCAGTTTATCGGGACAGGGGTATGGCTACACCTTC | CASSLSGQGYGYTF
TRBJ2-3 | TRBV7-2 | TRBD2 | NA | TGTGCCAGCAGCTTAGGGGGACTAGCGGTCCGCAATACGCAGTATTTT | CASSLGGLAVRNTQYF
TRBJ2-5 | TRBV30 | TRBD2 | NA | TGTGCCTGGAGGGAACCTAGCGGGGGGGCCTTTGAGACCCAGTACTTC | CAWREPSGGAFETQYF
TRBJ2-3 | TRBV12-3/TRBV12-4 | NA | NA | TGTGCCAGCAGTATGGGCGCAGATACGCAGTATTTT | CASSMGADTQYF
TRBJ1-2 | TRBV19 | TRBD1 | NA | TGTGCCAGTAGTGTTCAGGGGGATGGCTACACCTTC | CASSVQGDGYTF
TRBJ2-3 | TRBV21-1 | NA | NA | TGTGCCAGCAGCAATGTCCAGGGGGAAGATACGCAGTATTTT | CASSNVQGEDTQYF
TRBJ2-1 | TRBV5-4 | TRBD1 | NA | TGTGCCAGCAGCTCCGCTCCGGGACAGGGTAGGAATGAGCAGTTCTTC | CASSSAPGQGRNEQFF
TRBJ2-1 | TRBV6-4 | NA | NA | TGTGCCAGCAGCGCGAATGATGAGCAGTTCTTC | CASSANDEQFF
TRBJ1-1 | TRBV4-3 | NA | NA | TGCGCCAGCAGCCGGAGCGGGGGGACTGAAGCTTTCTTT | CASSRSGGTEAFF
TRBJ2-7 | TRBV18 | TRBD1 | NA | TGTGCCAGCTCGGGGACAGGGGAATACGAGCAGTACTTC | CASSGTGEYEQYF
TRBJ2-7 | TRBV3-1/TRBV3-2 | TRBD2 | NA | TGTGCCAGCAGCCAAGTAGGAGCGGGAGTACGCGAGCAGTACTTC | CASSQVGAGVREQYF
TRBJ1-5 | TRBV6-2/TRBV6-3 | NA | NA | TGTGCCAGCAGTTACGGGTCGGGGAGGGGCGTGAGCAATCAGCCCCAGCATTTT | CASSYGSGRGVSNQPQHF